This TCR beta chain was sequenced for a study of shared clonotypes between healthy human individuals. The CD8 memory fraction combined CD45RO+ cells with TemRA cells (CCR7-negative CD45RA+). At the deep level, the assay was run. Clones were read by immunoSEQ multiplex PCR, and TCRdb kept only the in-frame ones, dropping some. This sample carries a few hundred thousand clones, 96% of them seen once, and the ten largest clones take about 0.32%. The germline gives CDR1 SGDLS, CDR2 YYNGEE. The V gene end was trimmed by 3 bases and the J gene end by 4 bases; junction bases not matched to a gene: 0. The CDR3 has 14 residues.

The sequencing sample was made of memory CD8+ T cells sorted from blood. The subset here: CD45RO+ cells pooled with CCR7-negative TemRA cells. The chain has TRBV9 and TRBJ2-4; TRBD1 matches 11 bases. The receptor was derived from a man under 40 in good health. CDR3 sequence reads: CASSGDRGKNIQYF. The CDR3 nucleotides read TGTGCCAGCAGCGGGGACAGGGGGAAAAACATTCAGTACTTC. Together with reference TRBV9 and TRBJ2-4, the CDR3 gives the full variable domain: DSGVTQTPKHLITATGQRVTLRCSPRSGDLSVYWYQQSLDQGLQFLIQYYNGEERAKGNILERFSAQQFPDLHSELNLSSLELGDSALYFCASSGDRGKNIQYFGAGTRLSVL.